The present TCR beta chain was sequenced within a study of beta chain features in type 1 diabetes (dated by TCRdb to the late 2010s). In the study overall: No differences in mean age, gender distribution, total cell number or subset yield were found between patients and healthy donors. Naive and central memory subsets were obtained from all 28 donors, but regulatory and stem cell-like memory subsets were isolated from only 8 patients and roughly 8 healthy donors. The study compared TCRB repertoires of sorted circulating CD4+ T cell subsets between recently diagnosed type 1 diabetes patients and matched healthy donors. Across all samples, almost 110 million sorted cells were examined, and cell number per subset correlated strongly with RNA yield. Study-wide conclusions, independent of this receptor: Only small numbers of individuals were included in the HLA sub-analyses, which left unresolved whether HLA type had any influence on TCRB rearrangement. Shorter templates might be favored by PCR, yet because patient and control samples were amplified and corrected together, any such skew would affect both groups equally. Because cDNA was sequenced instead of genomic DNA, activated cells with high expression could be over-represented, although the groups did not differ in activation or CD3 levels. At VDJ recombination sites, type 1 diabetes patients had fewer insertions and more deleted nucleotides, which implies abnormalities in thymic rearrangement. Naive, central memory and regulatory TCRB repertoires appeared to be more alike among patients than among healthy donors. In all four CD4+ subsets, TCRB CDR3 length was moderately but significantly shorter in type 1 diabetes patients.

The junction shows trimming of 3 bases on V and 4 bases on J, plus 17 bases between the germline ends. From its cysteine to its phenylalanine, the CDR3 spans 16 amino acids. The CDR3 DNA has 48 bases and is translated from base 1. CDR1 and CDR2, looked up from the germline V gene, are SGHAT and FQNNGV. As for this clone: The antigen it recognizes is unknown. Base-call qualities are not available, and no considerably larger clone is one nucleotide away.

From each donor, a single peripheral blood sample of about 100 mL on average was drawn into heparinised tubes. Naive, central memory, regulatory and stem cell-like memory CD4+ T cells were sorted on a BD FACSAria II using a panel including CD45RO, CCR7, CD25, CD127, CD95 and CD27. Every sorted population had a purity above 95%. Right away, PBMCs were isolated by Lymphoprep density gradient centrifugation and were stained directly, with no culture step. So that batch effects would be minimized, each experiment stained and sorted samples in pairs, pairing one healthy donor with one patient. All of the isolated RNA was reverse transcribed with the High Capacity cDNA Reverse Transcription Kit, so expressed TCRB transcripts were sequenced. Deep immunoSEQ sequencing was applied to naive, central memory and regulatory T cell samples, giving an average of around 3.8 million total reads per sample. After sorted cells were lysed in RLT buffer, RNA was extracted with DNase-treated RNeasy Micro or Mini kits, with the choice depending on cell number. To prevent cross-contamination, every cell subset was processed on its own, while patient and healthy donor samples were processed together. Using the immunoSEQ multiplex PCR, TCRB sequences were amplified from cDNA into 87-bp fragments spanning the CDR3 region. Sequencing of the amplicons was performed on the Illumina HiSeq platform. The authors' pipeline ran thus. Synthetic template baselines were used to correct PCR bias computationally, reads within Hamming distance 2 were collapsed together, and singletons that could not be merged were discarded. Reads were aligned to IMGT to assign V, D and J genes, CDR3 length, and insertions or deletions at six rearrangement sites. Within each subset, clonotype counts were normalized to sorted cell number, after which true diversity and Gini coefficients were computed with the tcR R package. The overlap coefficient, calculated on TCRB nucleotide sequences, was used to measure repertoire sharing. Out-of-frame TCRB sequences from naive cells were analyzed to stand in for the pre-selection repertoire. This is the immuneACCESS table as TCRdb keeps it, with only in-frame sequences that have V and J called. A part of the clones is gone; compared with another copy, unresolved V genes explain less than half, and the rest is unexplained. The V and J calls and clone size are taken from that table; D and trimming were inferred from the DNA. Present in this sample are 300,000 to 350,000 clones, 20% of which were seen just once. 0.035% to 0.05% of the sample is held by the ten biggest clonotypes.

The TCR originated in a woman under 30 in good health. The material sequenced was naive CD4+ T cells from blood. The cell subset or site label of this sample denotes: true naive CD4+ T cells. The sequence links TRBV11-2 to TRBJ2-3, with TRBD1 tentatively as D gene (6 bases match). CDR3 sequence: CASSLGLLTGADTQYF. In nucleotides, the sequence is TGTGCCAGCAGCTTGGGCCTTTTGACAGGAGCAGATACGCAGTATTTT. Where the CDR3 stops, the reference TRBV11-2 and TRBJ2-3 genes take over; the full variable domain is EAGVAQSPRYKIIEKRQSVAFWCNPISGHATLYWYQQILGQGPKLLIQFQNNGVVDDSQLPKDRFSAERLKGVDSTLKIQPAKLEDSAVYLCASSLGLLTGADTQYFGPGTRLTVL.